This T cell receptor (beta chain) comes out of a study of shared clonotypes between healthy human individuals. The study, taken as a whole, reports: Generally, naive subsets (rather than memory subsets) showed larger estimated richness. Having only a few donors restricted how much genetic and exposure-history diversity was captured. Donor clonotype sharing was expected to depend on sequencing depth.

From germline, CDR1 is SGHDN and CDR2 FVKESK. V was trimmed by 4 bases and J by 1 base, leaving 8 bases between them. This CDR3 has 13 residues. A remark on this clone: Its antigen remains unknown. The sample carries other DNA sequences with the same CDR3.

Sequencing used immunoSEQ multiplex PCR; TCRdb keeps in-frame clones, though not all of them. The top ten hold less than 0.55% of the sample, which has around 1.5 million clones, 98% seen once. The sequence derives from a man in his thirties or forties in good health. Specimen: naive CD4+ T cells sorted from blood. The subset: CD45RA+ positively selected. The V call is TRBV14, the J call TRBJ2-7; tentatively, D is TRBD2 (6 bases). CDR3: CASSLGLSYEQYF. The CDR3, as DNA: TGTGCCAGCAGCCTGGGACTTTCCTACGAGCAGTACTTC.